Listed here are 22 T cell receptor beta chains from one sample, sequenced in a study of cytomegalovirus exposure and HLA in healthy donors. PCR used 60 Vbeta primers and 13 Jbeta primers. Sequenced by immunoSEQ multiplex PCR; TCRdb stores in-frame clones only, minus some. The sample records 140,000 to 150,000 clones, around two thirds being singletons. The specimen sequenced was PBMCs. All receptors come from a male donor in good health and CMV-seronegative.

The V and J genes are TRBV7-9 and TRBJ1-5; 9 positions match TRBD1. Per the germline V gene, CDR1 is SEHNR and CDR2 is FQNEAQ (reference sequence). CDR3 size: 16 residues. V was clipped by 1 base and J by 5 bases; unmatched bases: 6. Here the CDR3 DNA reads TGTGCCAGCAGCTTAGACAAAGGGACAGGGCATCAGCCCCAGCATTTT. It yields the protein CASSLDKGTGHQPQHF.

The chain is built from TRBV5-1 and TRBJ2-2; D is possibly TRBD2 (6 bases). Trimming took 0 bases from V and 5 from J, leaving 11 bases between them. Germline V CDR1 and CDR2: SGHRS, YFSETQ. The CDR3 totals 15 residues. CDR3 nucleotide sequence: TGCGCCAGCAGCTTGGCCGGGGGATTGACCGGGGAGCTGTTTTTT. Its protein is CASSLAGGLTGELFF.

This clone turned up a few times. V is TRBV9 and J is TRBJ2-2; TRBD2 matches at 8 bases. The length of the CDR3 is 15 residues. Germline CDR1 reads SGDLS; CDR2 reads YYNGEE. J was trimmed by 3 bases and V by 4 bases; bases with no gene match: 5. The CDR3 sequence: CASSRGGLDTGELFF. The CDR3 DNA reads TGTGCCAGCAGCCGGGGGGGATTGGACACCGGGGAGCTGTTTTTT.

The chain is built from TRBV5-4 and TRBJ2-7, with 7 bases fitting TRBD1. CDR3 length equals 14 residues. The germline gives CDR1 SGHNT, CDR2 YYREEE (reference sequence). The trim removed 3 bases at V and 5 bases at J, leaving 8 bases unmatched. The CDR3 sequence: CASSWDSAADEQYF. In nucleotides, the CDR3 is TGTGCCAGCAGCTGGGACAGTGCCGCGGACGAGCAGTACTTC.

V usage is TRBV12-2 and J usage is TRBJ2-5; the D segment call TRBD2 is taken from the table without a DNA check. TRBV12-2 is a pseudogene. The CDR3 has 11 residues. The CDR3 bases are TGTGCAAGTCGCTTCCTTGAGACCCAGTACTTC. It specifies CASRFLETQYF.

This chain uses TRBV5-5 with TRBJ1-5; a possible D gene is TRBD1 (5 bases). This CDR3 has 14 residues. Trimming left V 0 bases short and J 6 bases short, with 10 bases between. Germline values: CDR1 SGHKS, CDR2 YYEKEE (reference sequence). The CDR3 sequence: CASSLDRTTQPQHF. CDR3 nucleotides: TGTGCCAGCAGCTTGGATCGGACAACTCAGCCCCAGCATTTT.

The rearrangement uses TRBV2 and TRBJ1-2; no clear D gene. The CDR3 loop spans 12 amino acids. V was clipped by 3 bases and J by 1 base, with 3 bases between them. Germline CDR1 is SNHLY and CDR2 is FYNNEI. In DNA, the CDR3 is TGTGCCAGCAGTGACATTAACTATGGCTACACCTTC. Amino acids: CASSDINYGYTF.

The chain uses TRBV6-5 and TRBJ1-4; the match to TRBD1 covers 7 bases. The CDR3 runs to 15 residues. Germline V gene data show CDR1 as MNHEY and CDR2 as SVGAGI. The V gene end was trimmed by 5 bases and the J gene end by 5 bases; junction bases not matched to a gene: 8. CDR3 protein: CASSRRQGLNEKLFF. The CDR3, as DNA: TGTGCCAGCAGTCGTAGACAGGGCTTAAATGAAAAACTGTTTTTT.

The chain is built from TRBV7-9 and TRBJ1-4; TRBD1 agrees at 7 bases. V shed 5 bases and J 6 bases; nucleotides not matched to a gene: 6. The CDR3 totals 14 residues. Germline V CDR1 and CDR2: SEHNR, FQNEAQ (reference sequence). The CDR3 sequence is CASSRTGADEKLFF. CDR3 DNA sequence: TGTGCCAGCAGCCGAACAGGGGCGGATGAAAAACTGTTTTTT.

The chain is built from TRBV9 and TRBJ2-7, with D perhaps TRBD1 (6 bases). CDR1 and CDR2 (germline): SGDLS, YYNGEE. This CDR3 has 15 amino acids. Trimming removed 0 bases from V and 3 bases from J, with 13 bases in between. The CDR3 region is CASSVGGGFDYEQYF. In DNA form, the CDR3 reads TGTGCCAGCAGCGTAGGAGGGGGTTTTGACTACGAGCAGTACTTC.

A few counts support this clone. The V call is TRBV2, the J call TRBJ1-3; maybe TRBD1 (5 bases). CDR1 SNHLY and CDR2 FYNNEI come from the germline V gene. V was pared by 3 bases and J by 6 bases, with 12 bases between. This CDR3 has 14 residues. CDR3: CASSDVGLSNTIYF. As DNA, the CDR3 is TGTGCCAGCAGTGATGTGGGACTATCAAACACCATATATTTT.

This chain joins TRBV29-1 and TRBJ2-3, with TRBD2 matching 8 bases. The CDR3 has 13 residues. The germline V gene encodes CDR1 SQVTM and CDR2 ANQGSEA. In DNA form, the CDR3 reads TGCACCGTCCGGGGGGGGCCCACAGATACGCAGTATTTT. Translating gives CTVRGGPTDTQYF.

The rearrangement joins TRBV7-9 to TRBJ1-1, with TRBD1 identical over 7 bases. Germline V gene sequence: CDR1 SEHNR, CDR2 FQNEAQ (reference sequence). The junction had 5 bases not matched to a gene; V was cut back by 4 bases and J by 0 bases. The CDR3 is 15 residues long. CDR3 region: CASSSTGTVNTEAFF. The CDR3 DNA reads TGTGCCAGCAGCTCAACCGGGACAGTGAACACTGAAGCTTTCTTT.

This clone was detected a few times. V is TRBV5-8 and J is TRBJ1-1; 8 bases match TRBD1. Germline V gene lookup returns CDR1 SGHTS and CDR2 YDEGEE. The CDR3 sequence is 12 residues long. Losses at the gene ends were 4 bases for V and 8 bases for J; bases not matched to a gene: 4. Here the CDR3 DNA reads TGTGCCAGCAGCCACCGGGACAGGGAAGCTTTCTTT. Amino acid sequence: CASSHRDREAFF.

The rearrangement links TRBV27 to TRBJ2-3; the D gene is possibly TRBD1 (5 bases). This CDR3 contains 13 residues. Germline lookup yields CDR1 MNHEY and CDR2 SMNVEV (reference sequence). CDR3 amino acids: CLMRVGPEDTQYF. DNA of the CDR3: TGTCTAATGCGCGTGGGGCCGGAAGATACGCAGTATTTT.

This clone has just a few counts. The chain's CDR3 is CASSLIRGLWGNSPLHF. The CDR3 DNA follows: TGTGCCAGCAGTTTGATTCGGGGGTTGTGGGGTAATTCACCCCTCCACTTT. This chain connects TRBV27 to TRBJ1-6; a weak D match, TRBD1 (5 bases). CDR1 is MNHEY, CDR2 SMNVEV, per germline (reference sequence). V was shortened by 3 bases and J by 6 bases, with 18 bases between the two germline ends. The CDR3 consists of 17 residues.

The chain has TRBV7-6 and TRBJ2-5; possible D gene TRBD2, 6 bases. Trimming took off 5 bases at V and 5 bases at J, with 18 bases between the two ends. Germline CDR1 and CDR2: SGHVS and FNYEAQ. This CDR3 has 15 residues. The CDR3 DNA is TGTGCCAGCAGCACAGCCGGGGGATTTCAGGAGACCCAGTACTTC. This sequence encodes CASSTAGGFQETQYF.

The chain uses TRBV19 and TRBJ2-2; no firm D call. This CDR3 contains 16 residues. Germline CDR1 LNHDA, CDR2 SQIVND (reference sequence). Trimming cost V 6 bases and J 3 bases, with 17 bases left between them. The CDR3 sequence: CASSVSMAVDTGELFF. Here the CDR3 DNA reads TGTGCCAGTAGCGTCTCTATGGCGGTGGACACCGGGGAGCTGTTTTTT.

This clone was counted a single time. The chain carries TRBV7-9 and TRBJ1-5; 8 bases agree with TRBD1. Germline CDR1 reads SEHNR; CDR2 reads FQNEAQ (reference sequence). The CDR3 runs to 16 residues. V was clipped by 5 bases and J by 9 bases; unmatched bases: 15. The chain's CDR3 is CASSPPIGQGTGPQHF. The CDR3 DNA is TGTGCCAGCAGCCCTCCAATCGGACAGGGTACGGGGCCCCAGCATTTT. The complete variable domain, with remaining parts taken from reference TRBV7-9 and TRBJ1-5, reads DTGVSQNPRHKITKRGQNVTFRCDPISEHNRLYWYRQTLGQGPEFLTYFQNEAQLEKSRLLSDRFSAERPKGSFSTLEIQRTEQGDSAMYLCASSPPIGQGTGPQHFGDGTRLSIL.

The rearrangement joins TRBV11-2 to TRBJ1-4; the D is unclear. Per germline, CDR1 SGHAT and CDR2 FQNNGV. V was pared by 5 bases and J by 3 bases, with 13 bases between. The CDR3 has 15 residues. The CDR3 is CASSVGGNPNEKLFF. The CDR3 DNA is TGTGCCAGCAGCGTAGGAGGGAACCCTAATGAAAAACTGTTTTTT.

This chain connects TRBV6-5 to TRBJ1-1; D not resolved. The CDR3 sequence is 12 residues long. Trimming removed 6 bases from V and 2 bases from J, with 7 bases in between. CDR1 and CDR2 from the germline V gene are MNHEY and SVGAGI. CDR3 sequence (DNA): TGTGCCAGCAGGTTTCGTAACACTGAAGCTTTCTTT. Protein sequence: CASRFRNTEAFF.

The chain is built from TRBV6-5 and TRBJ2-2, with 9 bases aligning to TRBD1. CDR3 length: 15 amino acids. The V gene end was trimmed by 6 bases and the J gene end by 4 bases; junction bases not matched to a gene: 6. CDR1 is MNHEY and CDR2 is SVGAGI in the germline V gene. The CDR3 DNA reads as TGTGCCAGCAGGGGACAGGGTCTCGCCACCGGGGAGCTGTTTTTT. Its translation is CASRGQGLATGELFF.